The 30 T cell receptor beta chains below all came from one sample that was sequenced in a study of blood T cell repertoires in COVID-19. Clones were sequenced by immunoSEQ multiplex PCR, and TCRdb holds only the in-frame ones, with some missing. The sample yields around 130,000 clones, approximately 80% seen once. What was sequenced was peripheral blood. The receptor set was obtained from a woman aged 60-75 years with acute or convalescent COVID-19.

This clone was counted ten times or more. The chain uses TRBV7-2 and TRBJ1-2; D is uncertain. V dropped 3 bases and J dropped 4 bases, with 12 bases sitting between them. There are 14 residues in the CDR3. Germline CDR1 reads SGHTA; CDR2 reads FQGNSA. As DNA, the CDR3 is TGTGCCAGCAGCTTGAATACGGGGAGCTATGGCTACACCTTC. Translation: CASSLNTGSYGYTF.

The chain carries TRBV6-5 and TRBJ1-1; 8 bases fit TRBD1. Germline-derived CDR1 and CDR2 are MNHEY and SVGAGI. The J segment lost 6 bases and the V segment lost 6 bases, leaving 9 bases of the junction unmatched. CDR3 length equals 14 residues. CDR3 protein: CASRGTGRRAEAFF. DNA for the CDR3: TGTGCCAGCAGGGGGACAGGCCGGAGGGCTGAAGCTTTCTTT.

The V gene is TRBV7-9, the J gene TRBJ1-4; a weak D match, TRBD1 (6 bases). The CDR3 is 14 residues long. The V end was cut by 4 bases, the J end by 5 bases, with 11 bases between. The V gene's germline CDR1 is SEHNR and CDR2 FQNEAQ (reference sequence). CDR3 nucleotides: TGTGCCAGCAGCTCCGACAGGCGCAATGAAAAACTGTTTTTT. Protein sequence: CASSSDRRNEKLFF.

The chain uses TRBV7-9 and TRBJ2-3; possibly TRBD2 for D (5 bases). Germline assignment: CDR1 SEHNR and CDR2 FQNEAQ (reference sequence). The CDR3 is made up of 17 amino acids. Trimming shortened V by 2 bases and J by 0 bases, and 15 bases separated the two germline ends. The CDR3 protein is CASSLFSGGPSTDTQYF. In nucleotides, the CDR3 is TGTGCCAGCAGCTTATTCAGTGGAGGTCCTAGCACAGATACGCAGTATTTT.

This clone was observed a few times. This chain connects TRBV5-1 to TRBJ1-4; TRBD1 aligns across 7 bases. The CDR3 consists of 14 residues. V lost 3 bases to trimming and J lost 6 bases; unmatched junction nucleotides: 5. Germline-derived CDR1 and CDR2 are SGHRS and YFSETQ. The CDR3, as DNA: TGCGCCAGCAGCTCTGGACAGGTGGATGAAAAACTGTTTTTT. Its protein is CASSSGQVDEKLFF.

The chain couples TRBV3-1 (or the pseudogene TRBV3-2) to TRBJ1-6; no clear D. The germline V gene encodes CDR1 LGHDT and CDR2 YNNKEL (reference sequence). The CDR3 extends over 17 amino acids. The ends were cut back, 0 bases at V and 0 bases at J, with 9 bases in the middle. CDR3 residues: CASSQDGSSSYNSPLHF. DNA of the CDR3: TGTGCCAGCAGCCAAGATGGTTCTAGCTCCTATAATTCACCCCTCCACTTT.

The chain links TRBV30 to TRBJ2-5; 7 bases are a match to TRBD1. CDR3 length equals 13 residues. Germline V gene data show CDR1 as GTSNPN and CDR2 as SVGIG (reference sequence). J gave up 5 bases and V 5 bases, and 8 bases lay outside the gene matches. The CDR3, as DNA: TGTGCCTGGGGGGCGACAGGGTCTGAGACCCAGTACTTC. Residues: CAWGATGSETQYF.

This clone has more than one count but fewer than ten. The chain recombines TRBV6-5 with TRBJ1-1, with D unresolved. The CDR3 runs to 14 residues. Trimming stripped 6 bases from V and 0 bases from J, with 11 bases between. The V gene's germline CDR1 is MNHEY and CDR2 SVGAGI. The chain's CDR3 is CASSTKRLNTEAFF. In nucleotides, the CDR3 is TGTGCCAGCAGCACCAAGCGCCTGAACACTGAAGCTTTCTTT.

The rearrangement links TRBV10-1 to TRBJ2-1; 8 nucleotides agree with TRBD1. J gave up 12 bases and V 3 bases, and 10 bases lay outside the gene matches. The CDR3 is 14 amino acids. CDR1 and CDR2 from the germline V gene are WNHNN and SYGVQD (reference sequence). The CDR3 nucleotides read TGCGCCAGCAGTGATTGGCAGGGGGCGGTCGGGCAGTTCTTC. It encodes CASSDWQGAVGQFF.

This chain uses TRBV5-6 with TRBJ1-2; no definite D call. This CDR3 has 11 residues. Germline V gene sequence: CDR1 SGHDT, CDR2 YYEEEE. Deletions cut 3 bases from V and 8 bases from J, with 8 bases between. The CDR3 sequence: CASSSPGGYTF. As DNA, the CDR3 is TGTGCCAGCAGCTCCCCCGGGGGCTACACCTTC.

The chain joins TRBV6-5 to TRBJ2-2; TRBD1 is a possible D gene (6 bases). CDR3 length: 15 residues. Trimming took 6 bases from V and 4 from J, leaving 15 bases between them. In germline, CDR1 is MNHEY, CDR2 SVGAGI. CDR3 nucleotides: TGTGCCAGCAGCCTACAGGGAAGGAGCACCGGGGAGCTGTTTTTT. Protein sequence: CASSLQGRSTGELFF.

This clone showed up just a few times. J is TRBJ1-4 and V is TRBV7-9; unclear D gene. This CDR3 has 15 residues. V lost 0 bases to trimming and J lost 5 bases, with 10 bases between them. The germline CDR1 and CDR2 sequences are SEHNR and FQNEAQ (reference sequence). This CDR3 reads CASSLAPGPNEKLFF. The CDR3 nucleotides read TGTGCCAGCAGCTTAGCCCCTGGGCCCAATGAAAAACTGTTTTTT.

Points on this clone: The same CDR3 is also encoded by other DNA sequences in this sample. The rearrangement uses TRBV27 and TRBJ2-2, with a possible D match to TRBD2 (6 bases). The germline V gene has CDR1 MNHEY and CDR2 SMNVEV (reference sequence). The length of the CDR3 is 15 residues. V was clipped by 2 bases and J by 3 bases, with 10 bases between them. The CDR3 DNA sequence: TGTGCCAGCAGTTTACGGGGCGGGGACACCGGGGAGCTGTTTTTT. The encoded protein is CASSLRGGDTGELFF.

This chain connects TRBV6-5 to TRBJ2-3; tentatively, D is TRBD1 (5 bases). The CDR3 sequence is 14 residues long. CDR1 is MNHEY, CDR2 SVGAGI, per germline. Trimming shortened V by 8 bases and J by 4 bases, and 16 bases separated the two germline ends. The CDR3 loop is CASSAGLGPDTQYF. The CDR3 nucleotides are TGTGCCAGCTCGGCAGGGTTGGGCCCAGATACGCAGTATTTT.

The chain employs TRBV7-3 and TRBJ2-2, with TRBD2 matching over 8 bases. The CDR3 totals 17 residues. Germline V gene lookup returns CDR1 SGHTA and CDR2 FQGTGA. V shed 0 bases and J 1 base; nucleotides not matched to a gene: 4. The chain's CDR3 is CASSLTSGVGNTGELFF. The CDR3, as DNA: TGTGCCAGCAGCTTAACTAGCGGGGTAGGGAACACCGGGGAGCTGTTTTTT. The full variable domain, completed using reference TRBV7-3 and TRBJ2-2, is GAGVSQTPSNKVTEKGKYVELRCDPISGHTALYWYRQSLGQGPEFLIYFQGTGAADDSGLPNDRFFAVRPEGSVSTLKIQRTERGDSAVYLCASSLTSGVGNTGELFFGEGSRLTVL.

This CDR3 reads CASSLWVAAPTDTQYF. As DNA, the CDR3 is TGTGCCAGCAGCTTATGGGTAGCGGCCCCCACAGATACGCAGTATTTT. The chain has TRBV7-9 and TRBJ2-3, with D possibly matching TRBD2 (6 bases). The ends were cut back, 2 bases at V and 2 bases at J, with 14 bases in the middle. Germline V CDR1 and CDR2: SEHNR, FQNEAQ (reference sequence). The CDR3 extends over 16 amino acids.

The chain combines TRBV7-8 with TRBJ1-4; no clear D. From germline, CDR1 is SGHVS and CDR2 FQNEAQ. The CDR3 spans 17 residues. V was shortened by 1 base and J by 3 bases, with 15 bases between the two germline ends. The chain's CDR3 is CASSLVRELISNEKLFF. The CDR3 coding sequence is TGTGCCAGCAGCTTAGTCCGGGAGCTTATATCTAATGAAAAACTGTTTTTT.

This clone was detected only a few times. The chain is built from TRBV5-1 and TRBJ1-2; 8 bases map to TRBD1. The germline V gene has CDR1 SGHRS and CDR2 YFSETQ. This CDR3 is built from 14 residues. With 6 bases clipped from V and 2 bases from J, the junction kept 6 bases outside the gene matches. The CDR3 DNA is TGCGCCAGCAACTTTCAGGGGGCGAACTATGGCTACACCTTC. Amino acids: CASNFQGANYGYTF.

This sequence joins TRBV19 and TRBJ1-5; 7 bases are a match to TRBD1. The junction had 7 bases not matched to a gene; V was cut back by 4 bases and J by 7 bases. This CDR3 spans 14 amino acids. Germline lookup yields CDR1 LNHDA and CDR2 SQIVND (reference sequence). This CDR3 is CASSSPTGSQPQHF. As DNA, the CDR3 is TGTGCCAGTAGTAGCCCGACAGGGTCCCAGCCCCAGCATTTT.

CDR3 DNA: TGCGCCAGCAGCCAGGGCCCTCTTAGCGGGGGGCCGGTGGGTACGCAGTATTTT. It codes for CASSQGPLSGGPVGTQYF. V gene TRBV4-1 combines with J gene TRBJ2-3, with 10 bases lining up with TRBD2. CDR1 MGHRA and CDR2 YSYEKL come from the germline V gene. With 3 bases clipped from V and 8 bases from J, the junction kept 17 bases outside the gene matches. The CDR3 runs to 18 residues.

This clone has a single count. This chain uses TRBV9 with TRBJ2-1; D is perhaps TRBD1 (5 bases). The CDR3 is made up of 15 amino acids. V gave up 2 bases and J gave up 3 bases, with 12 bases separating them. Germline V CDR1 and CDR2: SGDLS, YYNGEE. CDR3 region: CASSVNRQIYNEQFF. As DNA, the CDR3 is TGTGCCAGCAGCGTCAACAGGCAAATCTACAATGAGCAGTTCTTC.

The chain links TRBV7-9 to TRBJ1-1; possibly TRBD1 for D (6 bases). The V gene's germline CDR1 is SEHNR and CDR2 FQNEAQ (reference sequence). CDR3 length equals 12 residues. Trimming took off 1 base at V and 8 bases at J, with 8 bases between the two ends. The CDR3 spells CASSLEGQEAFF. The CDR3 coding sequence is TGTGCCAGCAGCTTAGAGGGACAAGAAGCTTTCTTT.

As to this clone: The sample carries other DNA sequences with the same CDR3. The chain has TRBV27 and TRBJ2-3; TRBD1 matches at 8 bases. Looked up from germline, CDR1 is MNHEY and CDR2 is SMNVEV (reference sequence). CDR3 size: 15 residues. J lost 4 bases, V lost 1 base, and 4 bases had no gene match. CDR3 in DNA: TGTGCCAGCAGTTTATTAGGACAGGGCGCAGATACGCAGTATTTT. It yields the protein CASSLLGQGADTQYF.

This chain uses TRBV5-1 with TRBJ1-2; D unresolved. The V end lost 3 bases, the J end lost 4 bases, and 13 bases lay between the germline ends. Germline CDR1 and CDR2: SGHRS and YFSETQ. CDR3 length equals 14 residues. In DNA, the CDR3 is TGCGCCAGCAGCTCGGTCGAGGCGGGCTATGGCTACACCTTC. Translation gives CASSSVEAGYGYTF.

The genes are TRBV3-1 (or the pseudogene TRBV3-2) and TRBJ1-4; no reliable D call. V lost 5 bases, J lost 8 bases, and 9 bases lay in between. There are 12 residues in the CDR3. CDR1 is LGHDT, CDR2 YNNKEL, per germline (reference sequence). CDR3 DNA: TGTGCCAGCAGCTCATCAGGAGAAAAACTGTTTTTT. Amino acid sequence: CASSSSGEKLFF.

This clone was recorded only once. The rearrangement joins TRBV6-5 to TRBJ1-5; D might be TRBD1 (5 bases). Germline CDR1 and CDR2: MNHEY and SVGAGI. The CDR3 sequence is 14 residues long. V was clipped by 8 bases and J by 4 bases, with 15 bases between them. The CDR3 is CASGLGGRNQPQHF. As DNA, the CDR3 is TGTGCCAGCGGGTTGGGGGGACGGAATCAGCCCCAGCATTTT.

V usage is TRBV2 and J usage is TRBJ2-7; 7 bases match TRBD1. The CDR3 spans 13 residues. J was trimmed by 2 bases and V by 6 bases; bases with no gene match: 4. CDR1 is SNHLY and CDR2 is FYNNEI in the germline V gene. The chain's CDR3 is CASRDGTAYEQYV. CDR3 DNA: TGTGCCAGCAGGGACGGGACAGCCTACGAGCAGTACGTC.

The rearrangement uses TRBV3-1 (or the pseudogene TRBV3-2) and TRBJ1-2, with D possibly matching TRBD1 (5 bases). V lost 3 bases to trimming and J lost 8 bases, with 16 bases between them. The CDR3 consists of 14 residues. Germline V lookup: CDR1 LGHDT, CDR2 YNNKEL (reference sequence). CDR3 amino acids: CASSQVRGVGGYTF. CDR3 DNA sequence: TGTGCCAGCAGCCAGGTTCGGGGGGTTGGAGGCTACACCTTC.

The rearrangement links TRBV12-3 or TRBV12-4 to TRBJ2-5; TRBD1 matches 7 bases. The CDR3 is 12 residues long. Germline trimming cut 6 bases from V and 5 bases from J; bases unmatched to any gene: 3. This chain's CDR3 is CASSTGVETQYF. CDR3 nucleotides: TGTGCCAGCAGCACAGGGGTGGAGACCCAGTACTTC.

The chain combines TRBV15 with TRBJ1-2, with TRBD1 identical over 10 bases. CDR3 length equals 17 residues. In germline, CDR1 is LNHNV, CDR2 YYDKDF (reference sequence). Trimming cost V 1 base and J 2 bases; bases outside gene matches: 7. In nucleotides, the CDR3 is TGTGCCACCAGCAGAGTAGGGACAGGGGCATCCAACTATGGCTACACCTTC. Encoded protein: CATSRVGTGASNYGYTF.